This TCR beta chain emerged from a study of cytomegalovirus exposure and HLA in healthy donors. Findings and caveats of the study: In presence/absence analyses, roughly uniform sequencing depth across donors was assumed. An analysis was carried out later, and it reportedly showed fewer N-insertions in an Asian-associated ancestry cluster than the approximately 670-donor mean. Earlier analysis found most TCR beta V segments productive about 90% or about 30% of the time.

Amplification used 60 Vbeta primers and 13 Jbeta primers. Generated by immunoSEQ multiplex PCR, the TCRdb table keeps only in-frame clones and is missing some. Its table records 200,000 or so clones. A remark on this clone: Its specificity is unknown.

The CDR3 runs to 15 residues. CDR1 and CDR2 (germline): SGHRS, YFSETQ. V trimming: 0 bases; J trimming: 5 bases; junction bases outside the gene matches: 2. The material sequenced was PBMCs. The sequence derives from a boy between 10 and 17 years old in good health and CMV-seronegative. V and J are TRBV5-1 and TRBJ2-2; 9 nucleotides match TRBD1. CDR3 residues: CASSLDGQGTGELFF. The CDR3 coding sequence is TGCGCCAGCAGCTTGGATGGACAGGGGACCGGGGAGCTGTTTTTT. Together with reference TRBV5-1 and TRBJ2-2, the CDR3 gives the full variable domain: KAGVTQTPRYLIKTRGQQVTLSCSPISGHRSVSWYQQTPGQGLQFLFEYFSETQRNKGNFPGRFSGRQFSNSRSEMNVSTLELGDSALYLCASSLDGQGTGELFFGEGSRLTVL.